This TCR beta chain was found in a study of T cells in localized non-small cell lung cancer. Regarding the study as a whole: Heterogeneity within the tumor remains possible, as just one region underwent sequencing.

Sequencing was performed with immunoSEQ multiplex PCR; in TCRdb, only in-frame clones are kept and a portion is missing. The sample records some 140,000 clones, roughly 90% being singletons. Remarks on this clone: No antigen is known for it.

V dropped 2 bases and J dropped 9; count of bases not matched to a gene: 15. This CDR3 has 16 residues. The germline V gene encodes CDR1 SEHNR and CDR2 FQNEAQ (reference sequence). V usage is TRBV7-9 and J usage is TRBJ2-5, with 7 bases fitting TRBD2. This clonotype originated in an older female donor with stage I lung adenocarcinoma. This specimen was peripheral blood, taken before any cancer treatment. CDR3 bases: TGTGCCAGCAGCTTAAATAGCGGGCAATCCCTGGAGGCCCAGTACTTC. It codes for CASSLNSGQSLEAQYF. Full variable domain (outside the CDR3, taken from reference TRBV7-9 and TRBJ2-5): DTGVSQNPRHKITKRGQNVTFRCDPISEHNRLYWYRQTLGQGPEFLTYFQNEAQLEKSRLLSDRFSAERPKGSFSTLEIQRTEQGDSAMYLCASSLNSGQSLEAQYFGPGTRLLVL.